A single sample is the source of the 5 T cell receptor beta chains below, sequenced in a study of T cells after somatic rescue of genetic block. TCRdb's copy holds only in-frame clones and misses some; the assay was immunoSEQ multiplex PCR. The top ten hold roughly 1.5% of the sample, which has 88,000 or so clones, approximately 90% seen once. Material: peripheral blood mononuclear cells (PBMCs). The receptors were sampled from a woman aged 18-29 years.

The rearrangement uses TRBV11-2 and TRBJ1-2; 7 bases line up with TRBD1. The CDR3 is 14 amino acids. Losses at the gene ends were 4 bases for V and 4 bases for J; bases not matched to a gene: 6. CDR1 is SGHAT and CDR2 is FQNNGV in the germline V gene. The CDR3 loop is CASSSGQGGYGYTF. In DNA, the CDR3 is TGTGCCAGCAGCTCGGGGCAGGGGGGCTATGGCTACACCTTC.

The V call is TRBV5-1, the J call TRBJ1-1; 7 bases are shared with TRBD1. The CDR3 contains 14 residues. Germline V gene data show CDR1 as SGHRS and CDR2 as YFSETQ. V was pared by 2 bases and J by 4 bases, with 5 bases of the junction left unmatched. CDR3 DNA sequence: TGCGCCAGCAGCTTAGACAGGGCTGGCACTGAAGCTTTCTTT. Its protein is CASSLDRAGTEAFF.

V is TRBV6-5 and J is TRBJ1-2, with 8 bases that match TRBD1. CDR1 and CDR2 (germline): MNHEY, SVGAGI. This CDR3 comprises 12 residues. V lost 6 bases to trimming and J lost 8 bases; unmatched junction nucleotides: 5. The CDR3 DNA is TGTGCCAGCAGAGACAGGGGTGGAGGCTACACCTTC. Protein: CASRDRGGGYTF.

V usage is TRBV19 and J usage is TRBJ1-5; the match to TRBD1 covers 7 bases. Looked up from germline, CDR1 is LNHDA and CDR2 is SQIVND (reference sequence). Trimming at V came to 3 bases and at J to 3 bases, leaving 2 bases not matched to a gene. The CDR3 runs to 14 residues. The CDR3 here is CASSMGQLNQPQHF. The DNA for the CDR3 is TGTGCCAGTAGTATGGGACAGCTCAATCAGCCCCAGCATTTT.

In DNA form, the CDR3 reads TGTGCCAGTAGTATAGATCGGGGACTAGCGGGAGTCGGGGAGCTGTTTTTT. Residues: CASSIDRGLAGVGELFF. The rearrangement uses TRBV19 and TRBJ2-2; 14 bases are shared with TRBD2. Germline V gives CDR1 LNHDA, CDR2 SQIVND (reference sequence). The V segment lost 0 bases and the J segment 7 bases; nucleotides outside the gene matches: 4. The CDR3 length is 17 residues.